Listed below are T cell receptor beta chains from one sample, sequenced in a study of shared clonotypes between healthy human individuals. This table comes from immunoSEQ multiplex PCR, and its TCRdb copy is limited to in-frame clones, with some not included. The sample has around 2.1 million clones, roughly 95% seen once. The material sequenced was naive CD4+ T cells sorted from blood. These receptors all come from a man between 18 and 29 years old in good health. CDR3s include the opening cysteine and the closing phenylalanine or tryptophan. The order of the fields is J gene, V gene, clone size, D gene, CDR3 DNA, CDR3 protein. A D gene is named only where the DNA matches it firmly. Where a row states a size, it is once, few, many or the class of an expanded clone; other rows omit it.

J gene: TRBJ2-7
V gene: TRBV5-6
clone size: -
D gene: -
CDR3 DNA: TGTGCCAGCAGCTTGGGCCGCTCCTACGAGCAGTACTTC
CDR3 protein: CASSLGRSYEQYF

J gene: TRBJ1-5
V gene: TRBV5-1
clone size: -
D gene: -
CDR3 DNA: TGCGCCAGCAGCTTGGACGGGGAGTGGAATCAGCCCCAGCATTTT
CDR3 protein: CASSLDGEWNQPQHF

J gene: TRBJ2-7
V gene: TRBV7-6
clone size: -
D gene: TRBD1
CDR3 DNA: TGTGCCAGCAGCTTAGGGCAGGGGGCCTACGAGCAGTACTTC
CDR3 protein: CASSLGQGAYEQYF

J gene: TRBJ2-5
V gene: TRBV30
clone size: -
D gene: -
CDR3 DNA: TGTGCCGAGAGGGGAGCTAAAGAGACCCAGTACTTC
CDR3 protein: CAERGAKETQYF

J gene: TRBJ2-7
V gene: TRBV6-5
clone size: -
D gene: -
CDR3 DNA: TGTGCCAGCAAAGGCGGAGAGGCGGGCTACGAGCAGTACTTC
CDR3 protein: CASKGGEAGYEQYF

J gene: TRBJ1-2
V gene: TRBV4-3
clone size: -
D gene: TRBD1
CDR3 DNA: TGCGCCAGCAGCCAAGATACGATAGCGGGACAGGGTTATGGCTACACCTTC
CDR3 protein: CASSQDTIAGQGYGYTF

J gene: TRBJ2-7
V gene: TRBV10-1
clone size: -
D gene: -
CDR3 DNA: TGCGCCAGCATCCTGGCCGGGCCCACCTACGAGCAGTACTTC
CDR3 protein: CASILAGPTYEQYF

J gene: TRBJ1-4
V gene: TRBV5-4
clone size: -
D gene: TRBD1
CDR3 DNA: TGTGCCAGCAGCTTGGGACCCGGGACAGGGCGGGCAACTAATGAAAAACTGTTTTTT
CDR3 protein: CASSLGPGTGRATNEKLFF

J gene: TRBJ1-3
V gene: TRBV27
clone size: -
D gene: -
CDR3 DNA: TGTGCCAGCAGTTTATCAAAAGGGGGATTCTCTGGAAACACCATATATTTT
CDR3 protein: CASSLSKGGFSGNTIYF

J gene: TRBJ2-3
V gene: TRBV7-9
clone size: -
D gene: TRBD1
CDR3 DNA: TGTGCCAGCAGCCTCCGCGGGACAGGGGTCGATTTAAGCACAGATACGCAGTATTTT
CDR3 protein: CASSLRGTGVDLSTDTQYF

J gene: TRBJ2-1
V gene: TRBV5-4
clone size: -
D gene: TRBD2
CDR3 DNA: TGTGCCAGCAGCTTGGATAGCGGGAGCTACAATGAGCAGTTCTTC
CDR3 protein: CASSLDSGSYNEQFF

J gene: TRBJ1-2
V gene: TRBV5-1
clone size: -
D gene: -
CDR3 DNA: TGCGCCAGCAGCCCAGTGGCGGGGTCCGAAGGCTACACCTTC
CDR3 protein: CASSPVAGSEGYTF

J gene: TRBJ1-2
V gene: TRBV29-1
clone size: -
D gene: -
CDR3 DNA: TGCAGCGCCGAGGGAGGAGGCTATGGCTACACCTTC
CDR3 protein: CSAEGGGYGYTF

J gene: TRBJ1-2
V gene: TRBV6-5
clone size: -
D gene: -
CDR3 DNA: TGTGCCAGCAGTTATTCCGGGACTTCTGGCTACACCTTC
CDR3 protein: CASSYSGTSGYTF

J gene: TRBJ1-2
V gene: TRBV7-6
clone size: -
D gene: -
CDR3 DNA: TGTGCCAGCAGCTTGTTTGAGTCCCTTGGGGACTATGGCTACACCTTC
CDR3 protein: CASSLFESLGDYGYTF

J gene: TRBJ1-5
V gene: TRBV6-5
clone size: -
D gene: -
CDR3 DNA: TGTGCCAGCAGCCTCGGACGGACCGATCAGCCCCAGCATTTT
CDR3 protein: CASSLGRTDQPQHF

J gene: TRBJ2-7
V gene: TRBV19
clone size: few
D gene: -
CDR3 DNA: TGTGCCAGTAGTATAGGCCGGGCCTACGAGCAGTACTTC
CDR3 protein: CASSIGRAYEQYF

J gene: TRBJ1-1
V gene: TRBV5-4
clone size: -
D gene: TRBD1
CDR3 DNA: TGTGCCAGCAGCTTAGCTGGGACAGAGGGCACTGAAGCTTTCTTT
CDR3 protein: CASSLAGTEGTEAFF

J gene: TRBJ1-1
V gene: TRBV6-1
clone size: -
D gene: -
CDR3 DNA: TGTGCCAGCGCCTCAAATGGGGGGCACACTGAAGCTTTCTTT
CDR3 protein: CASASNGGHTEAFF

J gene: TRBJ1-5
V gene: TRBV19
clone size: -
D gene: -
CDR3 DNA: TGTGCCAGTAGTATGTTCAGCGGAAATCAGCCCCAGCATTTT
CDR3 protein: CASSMFSGNQPQHF

J gene: TRBJ2-7
V gene: TRBV4-3
clone size: -
D gene: -
CDR3 DNA: TGCGCCAGCAGCCAAGATCCCCCCGGGCCAGGAATCTCCTACGAGCAGTACTTC
CDR3 protein: CASSQDPPGPGISYEQYF

J gene: TRBJ2-3
V gene: TRBV11-2
clone size: -
D gene: -
CDR3 DNA: TGTGCCAGCAGCTTATTAGGTTCCACAGATACGCAGTATTTT
CDR3 protein: CASSLLGSTDTQYF

J gene: TRBJ2-3
V gene: TRBV6-1
clone size: -
D gene: -
CDR3 DNA: TGTGCCAGCAGTGAACTTGAGGCAGGGACGATCGACACAGATACGCAGTATTTT
CDR3 protein: CASSELEAGTIDTDTQYF